This TCR beta chain was documented in a study of shared clonotypes between healthy human individuals. This CDR3 is built from 14 residues. Trimming at V came to 5 bases and at J to 1 base, leaving 3 bases not matched to a gene. CDR1 MNHNS and CDR2 SASEGT come from the germline V gene. Sequencing used immunoSEQ multiplex PCR; TCRdb keeps in-frame clones, though not all of them. The sample includes more than 850,000 clones, approximately 80% of them seen just once. The V call is TRBV6-1, the J call TRBJ1-1; 8 bases line up with TRBD1. This sequence was found in a man aged 18 to 35 in good health. Some clones in this sample may be carry-over from other donors' samples. What was sequenced was memory CD4+ T cells from PBMCs. Regarding subset: CD45RA-negative fraction. The CDR3 spells CASSRTGRNTEAFF. The CDR3, as DNA: TGTGCCAGCAGTCGGACAGGGCGGAACACTGAAGCTTTCTTT.